Listed here are 5 T cell receptor beta chains from one sample, sequenced in a study of blood T cells in healthy people across ages. Alongside a J-beta primer mix, a sample-barcoded 5' primer served in a second PCR lasting about 7 to 11 cycles. TCRdb called the 5' RACE reads again in MiXCR, with one record for every CDR3 protein. Among approximately 1,700,000 distinct CDR3 sequences listed, 35% to 50% were seen once. The source material was blood. These receptors all come from a human donor in good health.

The chain employs TRBV24-1 and TRBJ1-2; the match to TRBD1 covers 11 bases. V dropped 3 bases and J dropped 7; count of bases not matched to a gene: 6. Germline V gene sequence: CDR1 KGHDR, CDR2 SFDVKD. This CDR3 is built from 15 residues. The DNA of the CDR3 is TGTGCCACCAGTGATCCGGGACAGGGGGTCAGTGGCTACACCTTC. Protein product: CATSDPGQGVSGYTF.

The sample holds a few counts of this clonotype. V is TRBV12-3 or TRBV12-4 and J is TRBJ2-1; D is possibly TRBD1 (6 bases). This CDR3 has 14 amino acids. V lost 10 bases and J 3 bases, leaving 16 bases between the germline ends. The CDR3: CAILPDRFYNEQFF. In nucleotides, the CDR3 is TGTGCCATCCTCCCCGACAGGTTCTACAATGAGCAGTTCTTC.

V gene TRBV7-9 combines with J gene TRBJ1-1; the D is unclear. V was shortened by 4 bases and J by 8 bases, with 11 bases between the two germline ends. This CDR3 is built from 12 residues. Germline V gene lookup returns CDR1 SEHNR and CDR2 FQNEAQ (reference sequence). CDR3 protein: CASSSTVGEAFF. The CDR3 DNA is TGTGCCAGCAGCTCGACGGTCGGGGAAGCTTTCTTT. The whole variable domain, filled in from reference TRBV7-9 and TRBJ1-1, reads DTGVSQNPRHKITKRGQNVTFRCDPISEHNRLYWYRQTLGQGPEFLTYFQNEAQLEKSRLLSDRFSAERPKGSFSTLEIQRTEQGDSAMYLCASSSTVGEAFFGQGTRLTVV.

The sample holds a few counts of this clonotype. DNA of the CDR3: TGTGCCAGCAGCTTAGGGCGGGGGCAAGGCGAGCAGTACTTC. This sequence encodes CASSLGRGQGEQYF. The chain links TRBV7-2 to TRBJ2-7, with D possibly matching TRBD2 (7 bases). V was clipped by 1 base and J by 6 bases, with 13 bases between them. The V gene's germline CDR1 is SGHTA and CDR2 FQGNSA. The CDR3 runs 14 residues.

The chain has TRBV3-1 and TRBJ2-5; D not resolved. The germline V and J ends were trimmed by 5 bases and 7 bases, with 14 bases remaining between them. This CDR3 has 13 amino acids. The germline CDR1 and CDR2 sequences are LGHDT and YNNKEL (reference sequence). This CDR3 reads CASSLSSPGTQYF. The CDR3 nucleotides read TGTGCCAGCAGCTTATCGTCCCCCGGGACCCAGTACTTC.